The T cell receptor beta chain described here comes from a study of blood T cell repertoires in COVID-19. TCRdb keeps only in-frame clones here, not all; method: immunoSEQ multiplex PCR. This sample has 200,000 to 250,000 clones, with 80% to 90% found just once. Germline V gene sequence: CDR1 SGHAT, CDR2 FQNNGV. The junction had 2 bases not matched to a gene; V was cut back by 2 bases and J by 3 bases. The length of the CDR3 is 14 residues. The sequencing input was PBMCs or T cells enriched from blood (not recorded which). The source of this sequence is a man aged 50-59 years who had been exposed to COVID-19. The chain has TRBV11-2 and TRBJ2-5; 8 bases are shared with TRBD2. As DNA, the CDR3 is TGTGCCAGCAGCTTACGAGCGGGGGAAGAGACCCAGTACTTC. Encoded protein: CASSLRAGEETQYF.